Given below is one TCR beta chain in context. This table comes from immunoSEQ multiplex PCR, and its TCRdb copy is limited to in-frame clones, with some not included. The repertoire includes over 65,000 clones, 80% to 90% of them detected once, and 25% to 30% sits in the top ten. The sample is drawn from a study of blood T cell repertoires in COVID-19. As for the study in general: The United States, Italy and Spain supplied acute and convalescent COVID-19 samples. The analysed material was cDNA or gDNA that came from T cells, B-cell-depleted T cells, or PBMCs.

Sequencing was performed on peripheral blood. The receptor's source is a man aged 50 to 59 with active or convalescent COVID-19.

The CDR3 DNA is TGCAGCGTTGCGTTTCTAAACTATGGCTACACCTTC. As protein: CSVAFLNYGYTF. V and J are TRBV29-1 and TRBJ1-2; D remains ambiguous. Germline-derived CDR1 and CDR2 are SQVTM and ANQGSEA. CDR3 length: 12 residues. V lost 4 bases and J 2 bases, leaving 8 bases between the germline ends.